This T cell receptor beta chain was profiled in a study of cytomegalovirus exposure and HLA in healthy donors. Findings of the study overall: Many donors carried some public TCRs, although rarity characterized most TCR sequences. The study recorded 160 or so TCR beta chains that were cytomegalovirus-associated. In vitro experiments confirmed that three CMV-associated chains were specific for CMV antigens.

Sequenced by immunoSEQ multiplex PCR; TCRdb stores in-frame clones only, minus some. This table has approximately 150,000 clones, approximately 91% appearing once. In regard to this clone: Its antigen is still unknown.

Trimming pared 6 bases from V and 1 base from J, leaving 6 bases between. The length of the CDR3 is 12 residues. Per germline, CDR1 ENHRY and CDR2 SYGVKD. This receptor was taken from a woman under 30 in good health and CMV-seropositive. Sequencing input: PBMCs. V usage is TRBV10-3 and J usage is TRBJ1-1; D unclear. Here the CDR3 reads CAIRAPNTEAFF. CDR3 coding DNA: TGTGCCATCAGGGCTCCGAACACTGAAGCTTTCTTT.